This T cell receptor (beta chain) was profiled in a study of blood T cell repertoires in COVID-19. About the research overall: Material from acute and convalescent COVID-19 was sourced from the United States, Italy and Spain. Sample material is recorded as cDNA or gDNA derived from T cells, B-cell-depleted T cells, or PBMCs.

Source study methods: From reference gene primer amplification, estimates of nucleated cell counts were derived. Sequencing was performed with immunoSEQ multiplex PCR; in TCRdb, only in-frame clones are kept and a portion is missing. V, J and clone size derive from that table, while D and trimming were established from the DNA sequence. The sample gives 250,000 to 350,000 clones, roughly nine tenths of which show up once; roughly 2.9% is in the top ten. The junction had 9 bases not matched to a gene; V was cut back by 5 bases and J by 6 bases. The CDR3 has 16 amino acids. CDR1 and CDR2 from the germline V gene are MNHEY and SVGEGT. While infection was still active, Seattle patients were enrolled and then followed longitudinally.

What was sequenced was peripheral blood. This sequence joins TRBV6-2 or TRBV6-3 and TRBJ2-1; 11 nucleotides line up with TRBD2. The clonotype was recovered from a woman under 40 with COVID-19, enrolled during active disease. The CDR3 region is CASSGPGLAAFNEQFF. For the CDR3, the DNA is TGTGCCAGCAGTGGACCGGGACTAGCGGCTTTCAATGAGCAGTTCTTC.